A selection of T cell receptor beta chains follows, all from one sample in a study of identical twins. TCRdb reanalysed the 5' RACE reads using MiXCR and keeps one entry per CDR3 protein. The sample holds approximately 140,000 distinct CDR3 sequences, around 3.4% seen once. Sequencing input: memory T cells sorted from blood. These TCRs come from a man aged 18 to 35 in good health. Both conserved end residues are part of each CDR3. The D gene is left open where the match is weak. Only some rows state a clone size, as once, few, many or a class for expanded clones.

V	size	J	D	CDR3	DNA
TRBV6-5	many	TRBJ2-7	TRBD2	CASSYSRLAYYEQYF	TGTGCCAGCAGTTACTCCCGACTAGCATACTACGAGCAGTACTTC
TRBV5-1	many	TRBJ2-5	NA	CASSLAWWEEEETQYF	TGCGCCAGCAGCTTGGCCTGGTGGGAGGAAGAAGAGACCCAGTACTTC
TRBV12-3/TRBV12-4	many	TRBJ2-1	TRBD2	CASSITSGTYNEQFF	TGTGCCAGCAGCATTACTAGCGGGACCTACAATGAGCAGTTCTTC
TRBV10-3	many	TRBJ2-5	NA	CAISKKETQYF	TGTGCCATCAGCAAAAAAGAGACCCAGTACTTC
TRBV27	many	TRBJ2-3	TRBD2	CASSPLAGGDTDTQYF	TGTGCCAGCAGTCCGCTAGCGGGAGGGGACACAGATACGCAGTATTTT
TRBV7-2	many	TRBJ2-2	NA	CASSLRWVTYTGELFF	TGTGCCAGCAGCTTGCGTTGGGTGACGTATACCGGGGAGCTGTTTTTT
TRBV5-1	NA	TRBJ2-1	TRBD2	CASSPTGTSGRAWEASYNEQFF	TGCGCCAGCAGCCCGACCGGGACTAGCGGGAGGGCCTGGGAAGCCTCCTACAATGAGCAGTTCTTC
TRBV20-1	many	TRBJ2-7	TRBD2	CSARLPTLSGQAREQYF	TGCAGTGCTAGACTCCCTACCCTTAGCGGGCAGGCTCGAGAGCAGTACTTC
TRBV7-8	many	TRBJ1-5	NA	CASSSGTFFSNQPQHF	TGTGCCAGCAGCTCCGGGACATTTTTTAGCAATCAGCCCCAGCATTTT
TRBV9	many	TRBJ1-2	TRBD1	CASSPRQGAGSGYTF	TGTGCCAGCAGCCCCAGACAGGGCGCTGGGAGTGGCTACACCTTC
TRBV5-1	many	TRBJ2-1	TRBD2	CASSLAAASGLDNEQFF	TGCGCCAGCAGCTTGGCTGCGGCTAGCGGGCTCGACAATGAGCAGTTCTTC
TRBV20-1	many	TRBJ2-3	NA	CSPNSGTDTQYF	TGCAGTCCGAACAGTGGTACAGATACGCAGTATTTT
TRBV5-1	many	TRBJ2-3	NA	CASRPRQISTDTQYF	TGCGCCAGCAGGCCGCGCCAGATCAGCACAGATACGCAGTATTTT
TRBV7-2	many	TRBJ2-7	TRBD1	CASSSGTGIGEQYF	TGTGCCAGCAGCTCCGGGACAGGGATCGGCGAGCAGTACTTC
TRBV5-1	many	TRBJ2-5	NA	CASSLLVADEETQYF	TGCGCCAGCAGCTTACTGGTGGCGGATGAAGAGACCCAGTACTTC